What follows are 29 T cell receptor beta chains derived from one specimen sequenced in a study of spatial heterogeneity in lung cancer. Time point specified: sample taken at primary tumor resection. From the 5' RACE reads, TCRdb called clonotypes with MiXCR, one entry per CDR3 protein. This sample has 40,000 or so distinct CDR3 sequences, with 3.1% found just once. The sample here was normal lung tissue next to the tumor, taken at surgery. These receptors all stem from a male donor with early-stage non-small cell lung cancer.

This sequence joins TRBV11-2 and TRBJ2-7; no firm D call. CDR3 length equals 11 residues. Germline V gene sequence: CDR1 SGHAT, CDR2 FQNNGV. Trimming removed 1 base from V and 9 bases from J, with 7 bases in between. The CDR3 DNA reads as TGTGCCAGCAGCTTAGGGGCTGGGCAGTACTTC. The encoded protein is CASSLGAGQYF.

This clonotype was counted many times. The chain is built from TRBV20-1 and TRBJ1-6, with 8 bases fitting TRBD1. V shed 4 bases and J 7 bases; nucleotides not matched to a gene: 9. The CDR3 consists of 15 residues. Looked up from germline, CDR1 is DFQATT and CDR2 is SNEGSKA (reference sequence). The CDR3, as DNA: TGCAGTGCTAAAACGTGGGGGACAGGCAATTCACCCCTCCACTTT. Translation: CSAKTWGTGNSPLHF.

This clonotype appeared many times. The rearrangement links TRBV20-1 to TRBJ2-6; D gene uncertain. Between the trimmed V and J ends, which lost 6 bases and 1 base, there was a span of 7 bases. CDR3 length: 13 residues. Germline CDR1 reads DFQATT; CDR2 reads SNEGSKA (reference sequence). The CDR3 DNA sequence: TGCAGTGCCTCCCCGTCTGGGGCCAACGTCCTGACTTTC. Residues: CSASPSGANVLTF.

This clonotype was detected many times. The chain uses TRBV28 and TRBJ1-6; D unclear. This CDR3 contains 15 residues. Trimming took 5 bases from V and 0 from J, leaving 8 bases between them. Germline CDR1 is MDHEN and CDR2 is SYDVKM. Here the CDR3 DNA reads TGTGCCAGCAGTGGAACTAGCTCCTATAATTCACCCCTCCACTTT. Translation: CASSGTSSYNSPLHF.

This clonotype was observed at least ten times. The V and J genes are TRBV7-8 and TRBJ2-1, with 10 bases fitting TRBD2. This CDR3 has 17 residues. The V gene's germline CDR1 is SGHVS and CDR2 FQNEAQ. With 0 bases clipped from V and 9 bases from J, the junction kept 11 bases outside the gene matches. The CDR3 protein is CASSLASGLAGEGEQFF. CDR3 DNA: TGTGCCAGCAGCTTAGCCTCCGGCCTAGCGGGAGAGGGTGAGCAGTTCTTC.

This clonotype has at least ten counts. The J gene is TRBJ1-5, the V gene TRBV15, with D tentatively TRBD1 (5 bases). Trimming removed 4 bases at V and 2 bases at J, with 9 bases between. CDR1 LNHNV and CDR2 YYDKDF come from the germline V gene (reference sequence). The CDR3 length is 14 residues. CDR3 loop: CATSTGWGNQPQHF. The CDR3 bases are TGTGCCACCAGCACAGGGTGGGGCAATCAGCCCCAGCATTTT.

This clonotype was recorded many times. The genes are TRBV20-1 and TRBJ1-6; D not resolved. The CDR3 has 16 amino acids. Trimming shortened V by 0 bases and J by 8 bases, and 17 bases separated the two germline ends. Germline values: CDR1 DFQATT, CDR2 SNEGSKA (reference sequence). CDR3 in amino acids: CSARDPKTRQDSPLHF. Written as DNA, the CDR3 is TGCAGTGCTAGAGATCCTAAGACCAGACAAGATTCACCCCTCCACTTT.

This clonotype was observed many times. The gene calls are TRBV29-1 and TRBJ1-5; perhaps TRBD1 as D (6 bases). The CDR3 consists of 14 residues. Per germline, CDR1 SQVTM and CDR2 ANQGSEA. Trimming cost V 4 bases and J 0 bases, with 10 bases left between them. CDR3 bases: TGCAGCGTTGCGGCAGGGGATAGCAATCAGCCCCAGCATTTT. Protein product: CSVAAGDSNQPQHF.

This clonotype showed up just a few times. The chain couples TRBV6-2 or TRBV6-3 to TRBJ2-5; D remains ambiguous. Deletions cut 5 bases from V and 4 bases from J, with 8 bases between. The CDR3 has 12 residues. Germline assignment: CDR1 MNHEY and CDR2 SVGEGT. CDR3 in DNA: TGTGCCAGCAGTAGGATGGTAGAGACCCAGTACTTC. This translates into CASSRMVETQYF.

As regards this clonotype: A read error is possible here, since a much larger clone lies one base away. DNA of the CDR3: TGTGCCAGCAGCCCTAGGAGGGGCCGGGATCAGCCCCAGCATTTT. It yields the protein CASSPRRGRDQPQHF. The chain has TRBV6-2 or TRBV6-3 and TRBJ1-5, with D maybe TRBD1 (5 bases). There are 15 residues in the CDR3. Trimming took off 6 bases at V and 5 bases at J, with 17 bases between the two ends. Germline CDR1 reads MNHEY; CDR2 reads SVGEGT.

The J gene is TRBJ2-1, the V gene TRBV10-3, with 7 bases identical to TRBD2. The CDR3 loop spans 13 amino acids. Germline V CDR1 and CDR2: ENHRY, SYGVKD. V gave up 6 bases and J gave up 3 bases; unmatched junction bases: 2. The CDR3 region has the DNA TGTGCCATCAGCAGCGGGGACTACAATGAGCAGTTCTTC. It encodes CAISSGDYNEQFF.

The table lists this clonotype with many counts. The chain links TRBV5-1 to TRBJ2-1; D is undetermined. Germline V CDR1 and CDR2: SGHRS, YFSETQ. Trimming left V 4 bases short and J 10 bases short, with 12 bases between. CDR3 size: 12 residues. The DNA of the CDR3 is TGCGCCAGCAGCAACGCCCTGGCCGAGCAGTTCTTC. Its translation: CASSNALAEQFF.

Many counts were recorded for this clonotype. The chain combines TRBV6-2 or TRBV6-3 with TRBJ2-6; D is ambiguous. The V gene lost 8 bases and the J gene lost 2 bases, with 10 bases spanning the gap. The germline gives CDR1 MNHEY, CDR2 SVGEGT. The CDR3 is 14 residues long. This CDR3 reads CASRNPTGANVLTF. The CDR3 DNA sequence: TGTGCCAGCCGTAACCCGACTGGGGCCAACGTCCTGACTTTC.

This clonotype was counted at least ten times. This rearrangement joins TRBV5-7 to TRBJ1-4; no clear D gene. TRBV5-7 is reported as an ORF; its role is uncertain. The V end was cut by 1 base, the J end by 5 bases, with 6 bases between. The CDR3 consists of 13 residues. For the CDR3, the DNA is TGTGCCAGCAGCTTGAAAGGGAATGAAAAACTGTTTTTT. Encoded protein: CASSLKGNEKLFF.

This clonotype was counted many times. The chain links TRBV6-5 to TRBJ2-2, with TRBD1 matching 7 bases. Germline-derived CDR1 and CDR2 are MNHEY and SVGAGI. This CDR3 contains 13 residues. With V trimmed by 7 bases and J by 4 bases, 3 bases remained unmatched. CDR3 region: CASKRGRTGELFF. The DNA of the CDR3 is TGTGCCAGCAAAAGGGGGCGCACCGGGGAGCTGTTTTTT.

This clonotype has at least ten counts. The rearrangement joins TRBV2 to TRBJ2-2; 8 positions agree with TRBD1. CDR3 length: 17 residues. The J segment lost 5 bases and the V segment lost 8 bases, leaving 16 bases of the junction unmatched. Germline CDR1 and CDR2: SNHLY and FYNNEI. CDR3 protein: CASGDSLPGQDTGELFF. CDR3 coding DNA: TGTGCCAGCGGGGACAGTCTTCCGGGACAGGATACCGGGGAGCTGTTTTTT.

This clonotype has a count of ten or more. The genes are TRBV20-1 and TRBJ2-7, with a possible D match to TRBD2 (5 bases). Germline CDR1 and CDR2: DFQATT and SNEGSKA (reference sequence). This CDR3 spans 15 amino acids. The V gene lost 3 bases and the J gene lost 7 bases, with 22 bases spanning the gap. The CDR3 DNA reads as TGCAGTGCTAGTCGAAGCGACCGGGGAAATCGGGAGCAGTACTTC. Translating it yields CSASRSDRGNREQYF.

This chain uses TRBV5-1 with TRBJ1-3; 7 bases fit TRBD1. CDR1 SGHRS and CDR2 YFSETQ come from the germline V gene. Trimming removed 4 bases from V and 0 bases from J; junction bases left unmatched: 7. The CDR3 has 16 residues. Written as DNA, the CDR3 is TGCGCCAGCAGCCCACAGGGGCCCTCCTCTGGAAACACCATATATTTT. It yields the protein CASSPQGPSSGNTIYF.

CDR3 DNA: TGCGCCAGCAGGGGCCCCCTTCGGGACACTGAAGCTTTCTTT. Translating gives CASRGPLRDTEAFF. This chain uses TRBV4-1 with TRBJ1-1; D unresolved. Germline V gene data show CDR1 as MGHRA and CDR2 as YSYEKL. Trimming shortened V by 6 bases and J by 3 bases, and 14 bases separated the two germline ends. The length of the CDR3 is 14 residues.

This clonotype was detected many times. The chain joins TRBV21-1 to TRBJ1-1. TRBV21-1 is shown as a pseudogene. The CDR3 length is 16 residues. CDR3 sequence reads: CASSVQGLWINTEAFF. The CDR3 bases are TGTGCCAGCAGCGTCCAGGGTCTATGGATCAACACTGAAGCTTTCTTT.

The table lists this clonotype with many counts. The V gene is TRBV12-3 or TRBV12-4, the J gene TRBJ2-1, with D possibly matching TRBD1 (5 bases). With 6 bases removed from V and 7 bases from J, the gap between germline ends came to 10 bases. The CDR3 length is 12 residues. CDR3 nucleotide sequence: TGTGCCAGCAGCCCTCAGGGTAATGAGCAGTTCTTC. This codes for CASSPQGNEQFF.

This clonotype came up many times. J is TRBJ1-1 and V is TRBV5-1; the D gene is possibly TRBD1 (6 bases). V was pared by 0 bases and J by 0 bases, with 12 bases between. Germline assignment: CDR1 SGHRS and CDR2 YFSETQ. The CDR3 has 16 amino acids. The CDR3 coding sequence is TGCGCCAGCAGCTTGGTTGCAGGGGCCGTGAACACTGAAGCTTTCTTT. Translating gives CASSLVAGAVNTEAFF.

This clonotype was recorded at least ten times. CDR3 loop: CSGRLAGVQETQYF. In DNA form, the CDR3 reads TGCAGCGGCCGACTAGCGGGGGTTCAAGAGACCCAGTACTTC. J is TRBJ2-5 and V is TRBV29-1; 12 bases agree with TRBD2. The CDR3 spans 14 residues. Trimming cost V 7 bases and J 2 bases; bases outside gene matches: 5. CDR1 SQVTM and CDR2 ANQGSEA come from the germline V gene. Looking up the rest from reference TRBV29-1 and TRBJ2-5 gives the full variable domain: SAVISQKPSRDICQRGTSLTIQCQVDSQVTMMFWYRQQPGQSLTLIATANQGSEATYESGFVIDKFPISRPNLTFSTLTVSNMSPEDSSIYLCSGRLAGVQETQYFGPGTRLLVL.

This clonotype was recorded at least ten times. This chain uses TRBV6-5 with TRBJ2-7; TRBD2 matches 7 bases. The V segment lost 8 bases and the J segment 3 bases; nucleotides outside the gene matches: 7. The germline V gene has CDR1 MNHEY and CDR2 SVGAGI. There are 13 residues in the CDR3. The CDR3 region is CASHSGGSYEQYF. The CDR3 region has the DNA TGTGCCAGCCACTCGGGAGGAAGCTACGAGCAGTACTTC.

This clonotype appeared many times. The chain carries TRBV6-6 and TRBJ2-3; unclear D gene. In germline, CDR1 is MNHNY, CDR2 SVGAGI (reference sequence). The CDR3 length is 13 residues. The ends were cut back, 0 bases at V and 4 bases at J, with 5 bases in the middle. The CDR3 bases are TGTGCCAGCAGTTACTCCGAGGCAGATACGCAGTATTTT. Its translation is CASSYSEADTQYF.

The V gene is TRBV7-2, the J gene TRBJ1-1; no reliable D call. V was cut by 2 bases and J by 1 base, with 5 bases left in between. CDR3 length: 13 amino acids. Germline lookup yields CDR1 SGHTA and CDR2 FQGNSA. The chain's CDR3 is CASSLRANTEAFF. In DNA, the CDR3 is TGTGCCAGCAGCTTAAGGGCGAACACTGAAGCTTTCTTT.

Many counts were recorded for this clonotype. The chain carries TRBV20-1 and TRBJ2-3; D not resolved. The CDR3 runs 13 residues. The germline V gene has CDR1 DFQATT and CDR2 SNEGSKA (reference sequence). Trimming stripped 3 bases from V and 6 bases from J, with 13 bases between. The CDR3: CSASSPRWDTQYF. The CDR3 coding sequence is TGCAGTGCTAGTAGCCCCAGATGGGATACGCAGTATTTT.

This clonotype was recorded at least ten times. The CDR3 spells CASEAGAYTDTQYF. In nucleotides, the CDR3 is TGCGCCAGCGAAGCGGGAGCGTACACAGATACGCAGTATTTT. The V and J genes are TRBV5-1 and TRBJ2-3, with 8 bases lining up with TRBD2. The CDR3 consists of 14 residues. Per the germline V gene, CDR1 is SGHRS and CDR2 is YFSETQ. With V trimmed by 7 bases and J by 2 bases, 6 bases remained unmatched.

This clonotype showed up many times. V gene TRBV20-1 combines with J gene TRBJ2-2, with D possibly being TRBD2 (5 bases). Germline CDR1 reads DFQATT; CDR2 reads SNEGSKA (reference sequence). Trimming pared 4 bases from V and 10 bases from J, leaving 19 bases between. The CDR3 covers 14 residues. The CDR3 DNA is TGCAGTGCTAAGGACTCTCGTCGCCCGGCGGAGCTGTTTTTT. It yields the protein CSAKDSRRPAELFF.